Listed below are T cell receptor beta chains from one sample, sequenced in a study of shared clonotypes between healthy human individuals. Method: immunoSEQ multiplex PCR; TCRdb's copy keeps in-frame clones and lacks some. In the table there are millions of clones, more than 90% of which are singletons. The sequenced sample was naive CD4+ T cells sorted from blood. The receptors originated from a young man in good health. The CDR3 runs from the conserved cysteine through the conserved F or W. Each record gives: D gene, clone size, J gene, V gene, CDR3 protein, CDR3 DNA. A D gene is named only where the DNA matches it firmly. Size values are once, few and many counts, or a class for expanded clones, and some rows have none.

d_gene: NA
abundance: NA
j_gene: TRBJ2-7
v_gene: TRBV2
CDR3aa: CASSPNPGRKMSSYEQYF
CDR3nt: TGTGCCAGCAGCCCCAATCCAGGACGGAAAATGAGCTCCTACGAGCAGTACTTC

d_gene: NA
abundance: NA
j_gene: TRBJ2-6
v_gene: TRBV5-1
CDR3aa: CASSFTGMFGANVLTF
CDR3nt: TGCGCCAGCAGCTTCACAGGGATGTTTGGGGCCAACGTCCTGACTTTC

d_gene: NA
abundance: NA
j_gene: TRBJ2-3
v_gene: TRBV10-3
CDR3aa: CAISDSSVRTDTQYF
CDR3nt: TGTGCCATCAGTGACTCTAGCGTCCGCACAGATACGCAGTATTTT

d_gene: TRBD1
abundance: NA
j_gene: TRBJ2-7
v_gene: TRBV19
CDR3aa: CASSIGPPAVEGAYEQYF
CDR3nt: TGTGCCAGTAGTATCGGGCCCCCCGCTGTAGAGGGGGCTTACGAGCAGTACTTC

d_gene: NA
abundance: NA
j_gene: TRBJ1-5
v_gene: TRBV30
CDR3aa: CAWSGGSGNQPQHF
CDR3nt: TGTGCCTGGAGTGGGGGATCTGGCAATCAGCCCCAGCATTTT

d_gene: NA
abundance: few
j_gene: TRBJ1-1
v_gene: TRBV30
CDR3aa: CAWDGGTEAFF
CDR3nt: TGTGCCTGGGATGGAGGCACTGAAGCTTTCTTT

d_gene: NA
abundance: NA
j_gene: TRBJ1-4
v_gene: TRBV28
CDR3aa: CASSFRPGRREGKLFF
CDR3nt: TGTGCCAGCAGTTTCAGGCCGGGACGCCGGGAGGGAAAACTGTTTTTT

d_gene: TRBD1
abundance: NA
j_gene: TRBJ2-5
v_gene: TRBV5-6
CDR3aa: CASSSDRGWRETQYF
CDR3nt: TGTGCCAGCAGCTCGGACAGGGGTTGGAGGGAGACCCAGTACTTC

d_gene: NA
abundance: NA
j_gene: TRBJ1-5
v_gene: TRBV10-3
CDR3aa: CAISGTPGEAQHF
CDR3nt: TGTGCCATCAGTGGGACACCCGGGGAAGCCCAGCATTTT

d_gene: TRBD2
abundance: NA
j_gene: TRBJ2-2
v_gene: TRBV4-1
CDR3aa: CASSLFGEGGTGELFF
CDR3nt: TGCGCCAGCAGCCTATTCGGGGAGGGTGGCACCGGGGAGCTGTTTTTT

d_gene: NA
abundance: once
j_gene: TRBJ2-3
v_gene: TRBV7-2
CDR3aa: CASSTRSGTDTQYF
CDR3nt: TGTGCCAGCAGCACCCGTAGCGGCACAGATACGCAGTATTTT

d_gene: NA
abundance: NA
j_gene: TRBJ2-4
v_gene: TRBV18
CDR3aa: CASSPLQGVAKNIQYF
CDR3nt: TGTGCCAGCTCACCACTCCAGGGCGTAGCCAAAAACATTCAGTACTTC

d_gene: TRBD2
abundance: NA
j_gene: TRBJ2-7
v_gene: TRBV7-9
CDR3aa: CASSSTTSGGQYEQYF
CDR3nt: TGTGCCAGCAGCTCAACGACTAGCGGGGGGCAATACGAGCAGTACTTC

d_gene: TRBD2
abundance: NA
j_gene: TRBJ2-1
v_gene: TRBV4-1
CDR3aa: CASSQELAGPQFF
CDR3nt: TGCGCCAGCAGCCAAGAACTAGCGGGACCGCAGTTCTTC

d_gene: NA
abundance: NA
j_gene: TRBJ1-3
v_gene: TRBV6-4
CDR3aa: CASSERDIRRLNSGNTIYF
CDR3nt: TGTGCCAGCAGTGAGAGGGACATCCGAAGACTGAACTCTGGAAACACCATATATTTT

d_gene: TRBD1
abundance: NA
j_gene: TRBJ1-5
v_gene: TRBV7-9
CDR3aa: CASSLAYLGTGGPNQPQHF
CDR3nt: TGTGCCAGCAGCTTAGCCTACCTTGGGACAGGGGGCCCCAATCAGCCCCAGCATTTT

d_gene: NA
abundance: NA
j_gene: TRBJ2-1
v_gene: TRBV7-3
CDR3aa: CASSEGYSGHEQFF
CDR3nt: TGTGCCAGCAGCGAGGGATACAGCGGCCATGAGCAGTTCTTC

d_gene: TRBD2
abundance: NA
j_gene: TRBJ2-1
v_gene: TRBV7-9
CDR3aa: CASSGEGGVESYNEQFF
CDR3nt: TGTGCCAGCAGTGGGGAGGGCGGGGTGGAGTCGTACAATGAGCAGTTCTTC

d_gene: NA
abundance: once
j_gene: TRBJ2-7
v_gene: TRBV19
CDR3aa: CASSIDRGDRQYF
CDR3nt: TGTGCCAGTAGTATAGATAGGGGGGACAGACAGTACTTC

d_gene: TRBD2
abundance: NA
j_gene: TRBJ2-7
v_gene: TRBV2
CDR3aa: CASSLAGGPYEQYF
CDR3nt: TGTGCCAGCTCGTTAGCGGGAGGCCCCTACGAGCAGTACTTC

d_gene: NA
abundance: NA
j_gene: TRBJ1-5
v_gene: TRBV6-1
CDR3aa: CASMRDYSNQPQHF
CDR3nt: TGTGCCAGCATGCGGGATTATAGCAATCAGCCCCAGCATTTT

d_gene: TRBD2
abundance: NA
j_gene: TRBJ2-7
v_gene: TRBV7-2
CDR3aa: CASSWKPGLAGAEQYF
CDR3nt: TGTGCCAGCAGCTGGAAACCGGGACTAGCGGGAGCCGAGCAGTACTTC

d_gene: NA
abundance: once
j_gene: TRBJ1-4
v_gene: TRBV5-1
CDR3aa: CASSLEGHRKTNEKLFF
CDR3nt: TGCGCCAGCAGCTTGGAGGGACATAGGAAAACTAATGAAAAACTGTTTTTT

d_gene: TRBD2
abundance: NA
j_gene: TRBJ2-1
v_gene: TRBV7-8
CDR3aa: CASSRRLALYNEQFF
CDR3nt: TGTGCCAGCAGCCGAAGACTAGCCCTCTACAATGAGCAGTTCTTC

d_gene: NA
abundance: NA
j_gene: TRBJ2-2
v_gene: TRBV28
CDR3aa: CASSLPEGTLNTGELFF
CDR3nt: TGTGCCAGCAGTTTACCTGAGGGGACTCTTAACACCGGGGAGCTGTTTTTT

d_gene: NA
abundance: NA
j_gene: TRBJ2-5
v_gene: TRBV19
CDR3aa: CASSISGTRETQYF
CDR3nt: TGTGCCAGTAGTATATCCGGGACAAGGGAGACCCAGTACTTC

d_gene: NA
abundance: few
j_gene: TRBJ2-2
v_gene: TRBV4-3
CDR3aa: CASSQDAGSGELFF
CDR3nt: TGCGCCAGCAGCCAAGATGCGGGATCCGGGGAGCTGTTTTTT

d_gene: TRBD2
abundance: NA
j_gene: TRBJ2-1
v_gene: TRBV30
CDR3aa: CAWSVASGRSEQFF
CDR3nt: TGTGCCTGGAGTGTCGCTAGCGGGAGGTCGGAGCAGTTCTTC

d_gene: NA
abundance: NA
j_gene: TRBJ1-2
v_gene: TRBV19
CDR3aa: CASSTVEGRGIGYTF
CDR3nt: TGTGCCAGTAGTACTGTTGAGGGGCGCGGGATCGGCTACACCTTC

d_gene: TRBD2
abundance: NA
j_gene: TRBJ2-2
v_gene: TRBV7-9
CDR3aa: CASSLVLAGTGELFF
CDR3nt: TGTGCCAGCAGCTTAGTCCTAGCGGGGACCGGGGAGCTGTTTTTT

d_gene: TRBD1
abundance: NA
j_gene: TRBJ2-7
v_gene: TRBV7-3
CDR3aa: CASSPSPGTGMGEQYF
CDR3nt: TGTGCCAGCAGCCCATCCCCCGGGACAGGGATGGGTGAGCAGTACTTC